These T cell receptor beta chains were read from a single sample in a study of blood T cell repertoires in COVID-19. Using immunoSEQ multiplex PCR, the repertoire was profiled, and TCRdb retains in-frame clones only, with some absent. The repertoire holds about 190,000 clones, with around 90% as singletons. The sequenced sample was peripheral blood. Receptors were obtained from a man between 45 and 60 years old with acute or convalescent COVID-19. Each CDR3 is given with its conserved first and last residue. D genes are given only for firm matches. Rows give clone size only sometimes, using once, few, many, or a class for an expanded clone.

d_gene,j_gene,v_gene,abundance,CDR3nt,CDR3aa
TRBD1,TRBJ1-5,TRBV28,.,TGTGCCAGCAGTTTACCTGACAGGGTTAGACAGCCCCAGCATTTT,CASSLPDRVRQPQHF
.,TRBJ2-4,TRBV15,.,TGTGCCACCAGCAGGAGAAGACAGACAAAAAACATTCAGTACTTC,CATSRRRQTKNIQYF
TRBD1,TRBJ2-5,TRBV5-1,.,TGCGCCAGCAGCTCCGCGGGACAGGTAATTGAAGAGACCCAGTACTTC,CASSSAGQVIEETQYF
TRBD1,TRBJ2-3,TRBV5-4,.,TGTGCCAGCAGCCGCGCGGGACAGGGGCAAATAGATACGCAGTATTTT,CASSRAGQGQIDTQYF
TRBD2,TRBJ2-3,TRBV28,.,TGTGCCAGCAGAACCGGGACTAAGGATACGCAGTATTTT,CASRTGTKDTQYF
TRBD2,TRBJ2-7,TRBV7-9,.,TGTGCCAGCAGCTTAGGGGGCGGGAGGGTCTACGAGCAGTACTTC,CASSLGGGRVYEQYF
.,TRBJ2-1,TRBV6-5,once,TGTGCCAGCAGACTCGGACAGAGCTCCTACAATGAGCAGTTCTTC,CASRLGQSSYNEQFF
.,TRBJ2-7,TRBV28,.,TGTGCCAGCAGTTTCCCCGGGACATCCTCCTACGAGCAGTACTTC,CASSFPGTSSYEQYF
.,TRBJ1-1,TRBV5-6,.,TGTGCCAGCAGCTTGCGGGGGAACACTGAAGCTTTCTTT,CASSLRGNTEAFF
.,TRBJ1-2,TRBV6-5,.,TGTGCCAGCAGACCCGGGGGAGGCGATGGCTACACCTTC,CASRPGGGDGYTF
.,TRBJ2-5,TRBV12-3/TRBV12-4,.,TGTGCCAGCAGTTCCAGGGGATTAGAGACCCAGTACTTC,CASSSRGLETQYF
.,TRBJ1-6,TRBV28,.,TGTGCCAGCAGTTTATACCCCGGACAGAATAATTCACCCCTCCACTTT,CASSLYPGQNNSPLHF
.,TRBJ1-1,TRBV28,.,TGTGCCAGCAGGGCAGGGCTCACTGAAGCTTTCTTT,CASRAGLTEAFF
.,TRBJ2-3,TRBV29-1,.,TGCAGCGTTGGGGAGAGACTGAGCACAGATACGCAGTATTTT,CSVGERLSTDTQYF
.,TRBJ1-2,TRBV6-2/TRBV6-3,.,TGTGCCAGCAGTTACGACAGGCTGCGCAACTATGGCTACACCTTC,CASSYDRLRNYGYTF
.,TRBJ1-2,TRBV28,.,TGTGCCAGCAGTTTAGTCGGGGAAATCTATGGCTACACCTTC,CASSLVGEIYGYTF
TRBD2,TRBJ2-1,TRBV9,.,TGTGCCAGCAGCGTGATCGCTAGCGGGATTTTGGTTTACAATGAGCAGTTCTTC,CASSVIASGILVYNEQFF
.,TRBJ1-2,TRBV10-3,.,TGTGCCATCAGTGAGTCGGCAGGCTCCCATGGCTACACCTTC,CAISESAGSHGYTF
.,TRBJ2-7,TRBV7-9,.,TGTGCCAGCAGCTTAGGACTGACGGGCGAGCAGTACTTC,CASSLGLTGEQYF
.,TRBJ2-2,TRBV5-1,.,TGCGCCAGCAGCTTTGGCCAGAACACCGGGGAGCTGTTTTTT,CASSFGQNTGELFF
TRBD2,TRBJ2-7,TRBV30,.,TGTGCCTGGAGTGTAACTAGCGGATTTTACGAGCAGTACTTC,CAWSVTSGFYEQYF
.,TRBJ1-2,TRBV20-1,.,TGCAGTGCTAGTAACCCGGATGGCTACACCTTC,CSASNPDGYTF
TRBD2,TRBJ2-3,TRBV14,.,TGTGCCAGCAGCCCACGGACTAGCGGGGGGTACACAGATACGCAGTATTTT,CASSPRTSGGYTDTQYF
.,TRBJ2-3,TRBV11-1,.,TGTGCCAGCAGCTTAGCGCCGACAGGTGATACGCAGTATTTT,CASSLAPTGDTQYF
.,TRBJ1-4,TRBV7-9,.,TGTGCCAGCAGCTTAACGGACAGTGAAAAACTGTTTTTT,CASSLTDSEKLFF
TRBD2,TRBJ2-3,TRBV5-4,once,TGTGCCAGCAGCTTTCGGACTAGCGGCACAGATACGCAGTATTTT,CASSFRTSGTDTQYF
TRBD1,TRBJ2-7,TRBV7-9,.,TGTGCCAGCAGCTTGGGGACAGGGGGCAAAGACGAGCAGTACTTC,CASSLGTGGKDEQYF
.,TRBJ1-1,TRBV19,.,TGTGCCAGTAGTATAGCAAGAGGCACTGAAGCTTTCTTT,CASSIARGTEAFF
.,TRBJ1-6,TRBV4-1,.,TGCGCCAGCAGCCAAGAGAAGGCGGATAATTCACCCCTCCACTTT,CASSQEKADNSPLHF
.,TRBJ1-2,TRBV10-3,.,TGTGCCATCAGTGGTACCGGGACACCGACTAACTATGGCTACACCTTC,CAISGTGTPTNYGYTF
.,TRBJ1-5,TRBV19,few,TGTGCCAGTAGTTACGGGACAAGTACAAATCAGCCCCAGCATTTT,CASSYGTSTNQPQHF
.,TRBJ2-1,TRBV21-1,.,TGTGCCAGCAGCAACGTGGGGGCTAAGGGGTCCTACAATGAGCAGTTCTTC,CASSNVGAKGSYNEQFF
.,TRBJ2-2,TRBV7-9,.,TGTGCCAGCAGCTTAGACTCGAGGAACACCGGGGAGCTGTTTTTT,CASSLDSRNTGELFF
TRBD1,TRBJ2-5,TRBV27,.,TGTGCCAGCAGTTACGGGACAGGGGTAGGAGAGACCCAGTACTTC,CASSYGTGVGETQYF
.,TRBJ2-3,TRBV21-1,.,TGTGCCAGCAGCAAAAGAGCCTCTTTTTCCGTAGATACGCAGTATTTT,CASSKRASFSVDTQYF
.,TRBJ2-4,TRBV6-6,.,TGTGCCAGCAGTTACATACAGGGGGGGACCAAAAACATTCAGTACTTC,CASSYIQGGTKNIQYF
.,TRBJ1-5,TRBV4-2,.,TGTGCCAGCAGCCAAGCCCAGGCCGAGCCCCAGCATTTT,CASSQAQAEPQHF
TRBD2,TRBJ2-1,TRBV18,.,TGTGCCAGCTCACGGGGACTAGCGGCCGTCGATGAGCAGTTCTTC,CASSRGLAAVDEQFF
TRBD1,TRBJ2-7,TRBV23-1,.,TGCGCCAGCGAACCCGGGACAGTACATCAGATGGGGTCCTACGAGCAGTACTTC,CASEPGTVHQMGSYEQYF
TRBD2,TRBJ2-3,TRBV4-3,.,TGCGCCAGCAGCCAAGAATTTCAGCGGGGGGGCACAGATACGCAGTATTTT,CASSQEFQRGGTDTQYF
TRBD1,TRBJ1-1,TRBV6-5,.,TGTGCCAGCAGATCTAGGGGGCACTACGAGACTGAAGCTTTCTTT,CASRSRGHYETEAFF
TRBD1,TRBJ1-1,TRBV5-5,.,TGTGCCAGCAGCTTGGTAGGGACAGATATTGAAGCTTTCTTT,CASSLVGTDIEAFF
.,TRBJ2-5,TRBV5-4,.,TGTGCCAGCAGCATGCAGGGTGGAGAGACCCAGTACTTC,CASSMQGGETQYF
TRBD2,TRBJ2-7,TRBV7-2,.,TGTGCCAGCAGCTCGCGGGCGTGGAGCGGGAGGGCCTACGAGCAGTACTTC,CASSSRAWSGRAYEQYF
.,TRBJ2-7,TRBV11-2,.,TGTGCCAGCAGCTTAGGGACTAACCTTAACGAGCAGTACTTC,CASSLGTNLNEQYF
.,TRBJ1-5,TRBV2,.,TGTGCCAGCAGTACACCAGGGAATCAGCCCCAGCATTTT,CASSTPGNQPQHF
.,TRBJ1-2,TRBV29-1,.,TGCAGCGTTGACAGGGGCCTCTATGGCTACACCTTC,CSVDRGLYGYTF
TRBD1,TRBJ2-2,TRBV6-4,.,TGTGCCAGCAGTAGGACAGGGGGCAGCACCGGGGAGCTGTTTTTT,CASSRTGGSTGELFF
.,TRBJ1-1,TRBV28,.,TGTGCCAGCAGCTGGCCGATGAACACTGAAGCTTTCTTT,CASSWPMNTEAFF
.,TRBJ2-7,TRBV9,.,TGTGCCAGCAGCCCGAAAAAGGACAGAACCTACGAGCAGTACTTC,CASSPKKDRTYEQYF
TRBD1,TRBJ2-1,TRBV19,.,TGTGCCAGTAGGCGCTGGGGACAGGGTGTCGATGAGCAGTTCTTC,CASRRWGQGVDEQFF
.,TRBJ2-2,TRBV12-1,.,TGTGCCAGCAGCTTTGGTTCTGAACTAGCGGGTTTCCCCGGGGAGCTGTTTTTT,CASSFGSELAGFPGELFF
.,TRBJ1-6,TRBV7-2,.,TGTGCCAGCAGCTCAGGGTGGGGAGGGAGCTCCTATAATTCACCCCTCCACTTT,CASSSGWGGSSYNSPLHF
.,TRBJ2-7,TRBV5-1,.,TGCGCCAGCAGCTTGGCGGGAGAGTGGTACGAGCAGTACTTC,CASSLAGEWYEQYF
TRBD1,TRBJ1-4,TRBV6-6,.,TGTGCCAGCAGTTACCCGGGACAGTTTAATGAAAAACTGTTTTTT,CASSYPGQFNEKLFF
TRBD2,TRBJ2-1,TRBV10-3,.,TGTGCCATCACCGAAGGGACTAGCGGGAGGGCGGGGTTACCTCACAATGAGCAGTTCTTC,CAITEGTSGRAGLPHNEQFF
TRBD1,TRBJ1-6,TRBV7-2,.,TGTGCTAGCAGCTTCGACGCGACAGGGAGTTCACCCCTCCACTTT,CASSFDATGSSPLHF